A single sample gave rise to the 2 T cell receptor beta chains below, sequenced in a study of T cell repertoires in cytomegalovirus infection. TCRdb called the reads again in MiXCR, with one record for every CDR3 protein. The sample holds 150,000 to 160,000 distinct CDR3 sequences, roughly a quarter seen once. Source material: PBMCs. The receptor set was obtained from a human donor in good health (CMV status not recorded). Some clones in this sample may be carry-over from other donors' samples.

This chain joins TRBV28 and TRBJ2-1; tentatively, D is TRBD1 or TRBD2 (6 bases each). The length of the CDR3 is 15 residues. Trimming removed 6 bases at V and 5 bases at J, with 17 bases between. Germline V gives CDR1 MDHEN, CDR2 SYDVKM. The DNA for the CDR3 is TGTGCCAGCAGGCTCAGAGGGGGGTTTAACAATGAGCAGTTCTTC. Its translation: CASRLRGGFNNEQFF.

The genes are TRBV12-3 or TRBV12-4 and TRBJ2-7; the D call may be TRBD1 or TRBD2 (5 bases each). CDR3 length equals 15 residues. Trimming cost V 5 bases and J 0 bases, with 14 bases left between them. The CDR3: CASSPREGSSYEQYF. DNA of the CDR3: TGTGCCAGCAGTCCCCGAGAGGGGAGCTCCTACGAGCAGTACTTC.